One and the same sample provided the 18 T cell receptor beta chains below, sequenced in a study of T cells in localized non-small cell lung cancer. Sequenced by immunoSEQ multiplex PCR; TCRdb stores in-frame clones only, minus some. The sample has about 1,300 clones; around 21% are singletons. This specimen consisted of normal lung tissue next to the tumor, obtained before any cancer treatment. These receptors originate from a woman between 35 and 70 years old with stage II lung adenocarcinoma.

This clone is labeled as medium-sized (0.01 to 0.1%). This chain connects TRBV11-1 to TRBJ1-1; possibly TRBD1 for D (5 bases). V was pared by 1 base and J by 0 bases, with 12 bases between. The CDR3 extends over 16 amino acids. Germline CDR1 is SGHAT and CDR2 is FQDESV (reference sequence). In DNA, the CDR3 is TGTGCCAGCAGCTTAGGTGGGCAGGGTCTGAACACTGAAGCTTTCTTT. Translated, it gives CASSLGGQGLNTEAFF.

The genes are TRBV9 and TRBJ1-1; D unresolved. V was trimmed by 5 bases and J by 1 base, leaving 12 bases between them. CDR1 and CDR2 from the germline V gene are SGDLS and YYNGEE. This CDR3 has 14 residues. Here the CDR3 DNA reads TGTGCCAGCAGTGAACAGAGGGCGAACACTGAAGCTTTCTTT. This codes for CASSEQRANTEAFF.

The gene calls are TRBV18 and TRBJ2-7, with a weak D call TRBD2 (5 bases). Trimming removed 4 bases at V and 6 bases at J, with 13 bases between. Germline values: CDR1 KGHSH, CDR2 LQKENI. The CDR3 has 13 amino acids. CDR3 in amino acids: CASSQYGVGEQYF. CDR3 nucleotides: TGTGCCAGCTCACAGTACGGGGTCGGCGAGCAGTACTTC.

This clone was found once. The chain uses TRBV18 and TRBJ2-1; D may correspond to TRBD1 or TRBD2 (5 bases each). The CDR3 has 17 amino acids. V was trimmed by 3 bases and J by 3 bases, leaving 18 bases between them. Germline values: CDR1 KGHSH, CDR2 LQKENI. The CDR3 sequence: CASSPIGARGGYNEQFF. The DNA for the CDR3 is TGTGCCAGCTCACCCATCGGCGCGAGGGGTGGCTACAATGAGCAGTTCTTC.

This clone was seen only once. The genes are TRBV14 and TRBJ2-5; 7 bases fit TRBD1. The V segment lost 1 base and the J segment 3 bases; nucleotides outside the gene matches: 5. The CDR3 contains 15 residues. Germline CDR1 is SGHDN and CDR2 is FVKESK. The CDR3 reads CASSQGEGQKETQYF. CDR3 bases: TGTGCCAGCAGCCAAGGTGAGGGACAGAAAGAGACCCAGTACTTC.

This clone was picked up a small number of times. This sequence joins TRBV6-8 and TRBJ2-2; D uncertain. Germline V lookup: CDR1 MNHGY, CDR2 SAAAGT. Trimming removed 5 bases at V and 3 bases at J, with 7 bases between. The CDR3 is 13 amino acids. CDR3 in DNA: TGTGCCAGCAGTGACCGGGACACCGGGGAGCTGTTTTTT. Amino acid sequence: CASSDRDTGELFF.

This clone was detected only a few times. The V gene is TRBV15, the J gene TRBJ1-1, with 7 bases fitting TRBD1. V shed 2 bases, J shed 3 bases, and the junction held 9 bases outside the gene matches. CDR1 and CDR2 (germline): LNHNV, YYDKDF (reference sequence). The CDR3 runs to 16 residues. CDR3 sequence reads: CATSRPRGQSYTEAFF. The CDR3, as DNA: TGTGCCACCAGCAGACCTAGGGGACAGAGTTACACTGAAGCTTTCTTT.

The table lists this clone with a few counts. The CDR3 is CSVETVNTEAFF. The CDR3 DNA follows: TGCAGCGTGGAGACAGTGAACACTGAAGCTTTCTTT. The rearrangement joins TRBV29-1 to TRBJ1-1; D perhaps matches TRBD1 (5 bases). The V end lost 6 bases, the J end lost 0 bases, and 8 bases lay between the germline ends. Germline V gives CDR1 SQVTM, CDR2 ANQGSEA. The CDR3 is made up of 12 amino acids.

By sample fraction, this clone is large. J is TRBJ1-3 and V is TRBV19; D ambiguous. The CDR3 length is 15 residues. Germline V CDR1 and CDR2: LNHDA, SQIVND (reference sequence). V was clipped by 1 base and J by 0 bases, with 7 bases between them. The CDR3 region is CASSIAGSSGNTIYF. As DNA, the CDR3 is TGTGCCAGTAGTATAGCAGGCTCCTCTGGAAACACCATATATTTT.

Written as DNA, the CDR3 is TGTGCCAGCAGTTCCGTGAGACAACGTTTAACTAACTATGGCTACACCTTC. Translated, it gives CASSSVRQRLTNYGYTF. The J gene is TRBJ1-2, the V gene TRBV28; D uncertain. CDR3 size: 17 residues. Germline V gives CDR1 MDHEN, CDR2 SYDVKM. With 4 bases removed from V and 0 bases from J, the gap between germline ends came to 18 bases.

This clone rates as medium-sized. This chain links TRBV9 with TRBJ2-1, with 14 bases matching TRBD2. This CDR3 has 18 amino acids. Trimming cost V 3 bases and J 7 bases; bases outside gene matches: 12. The germline gives CDR1 SGDLS, CDR2 YYNGEE. CDR3 coding DNA: TGTGCCAGCAGCGAGACTGCCGGGACTAGCGGGAGTGGGAATGAGCAGTTCTTC. It is translated as CASSETAGTSGSGNEQFF.

By frequency in the sample, this clone is medium-sized (0.01 to 0.1%). The V gene is TRBV11-3, the J gene TRBJ1-1; a possible D gene is TRBD1 (6 bases). Germline CDR1 SGHNT, CDR2 YENEEA. V lost 2 bases and J 4 bases, leaving 14 bases between the germline ends. The CDR3 loop spans 15 amino acids. The CDR3: CASSLTQGKGTEAFF. The CDR3 DNA follows: TGTGCCAGCAGCTTAACCCAGGGGAAGGGCACTGAAGCTTTCTTT. The full variable domain, completed using reference TRBV11-3 and TRBJ1-1, is EAGVVQSPRYKIIEKKQPVAFWCNPISGHNTLYWYLQNLGQGPELLIRYENEEAVDDSQLPKDRFSAERLKGVDSTLKIQPAELGDSAVYLCASSLTQGKGTEAFFGQGTRLTVV.

In its sample, this clone was seen a few times. The V gene is TRBV6-8, the J gene TRBJ2-1; 7 nucleotides line up with TRBD1. Trimming took 8 bases from V and 0 from J; bases not matched to a gene: 4. Germline CDR1 is MNHGY and CDR2 is SAAAGT. This CDR3 contains 14 residues. The CDR3 sequence is CASERDSSYNEQFF. CDR3 sequence (DNA): TGTGCCAGCGAGAGGGACAGCTCCTACAATGAGCAGTTCTTC.

The sample holds a few counts of this clone. The chain combines TRBV9 with TRBJ1-5, with TRBD1 as a possible D gene (6 bases). The germline CDR1 and CDR2 sequences are SGDLS and YYNGEE. V was pared by 5 bases and J by 0 bases, with 24 bases between. The CDR3 is 19 amino acids. This CDR3 is CASSELGQRVLYSNQPQHF. As DNA, the CDR3 is TGTGCCAGCAGTGAGCTTGGACAGCGAGTTTTATATAGCAATCAGCCCCAGCATTTT.

This clone came up a few times. The chain employs TRBV9 and TRBJ2-7, with D possibly TRBD2 on 6 matching bases. The germline V gene has CDR1 SGDLS and CDR2 YYNGEE. The CDR3 loop spans 16 amino acids. Deletions cut 5 bases from V and 4 bases from J, with 22 bases between. The CDR3 loop is CASSFPVSGVGYEQYF. Written as DNA, the CDR3 is TGTGCCAGCAGTTTCCCTGTGTCGGGGGTGGGGTACGAGCAGTACTTC.

In this sample, this clone turned up once. The CDR3 bases are TGTGCCAGTAGAAGTGGGGGGGACTACACCTTC. This gives the protein CASRSGGDYTF. V gene TRBV19 combines with J gene TRBJ1-2; D perhaps matches TRBD1 (5 bases). Germline V gene data show CDR1 as LNHDA and CDR2 as SQIVND (reference sequence). The CDR3 contains 11 residues. The V and J ends lost 6 bases and 10 bases respectively, with 12 bases between them.

This clone came up a few times. The chain joins TRBV11-3 to TRBJ2-7; 8 bases agree with TRBD2. With 4 bases clipped from V and 2 bases from J, the junction kept 4 bases outside the gene matches. Per the germline V gene, CDR1 is SGHNT and CDR2 is YENEEA. The CDR3 is 14 amino acids. The CDR3 spells CASSSMGLAYEQYF. CDR3 bases: TGTGCCAGCAGCTCTATGGGACTAGCCTACGAGCAGTACTTC.

The rearrangement uses TRBV6-8 and TRBJ2-3; 11 positions match TRBD2. The J segment lost 4 bases and the V segment lost 5 bases, leaving 5 bases of the junction unmatched. The length of the CDR3 is 15 residues. The V gene's germline CDR1 is MNHGY and CDR2 SAAAGT. The CDR3 region has the DNA TGTGCCAGCAGTGCCCTAGCGGGAGGTTCAGATACGCAGTATTTT. This sequence encodes CASSALAGGSDTQYF.